This T cell receptor (beta chain) was observed in a study of CD8+ T cells in alopecia areata. Overall study results and limits: Patients shared TCRs less clearly than mice did, possibly owing to HLA. The study found higher clonality in lesional than normal scalp, especially in alopecia totalis/universalis. Sequences from scalp samples also cover resident alphabeta T cells of normal skin.

cDNA reverse transcribed from extracted RNA served as the sequencing template. Data came from immunoSEQ multiplex PCR; TCRdb stores just in-frame clones and leaves some out. The repertoire holds about 140,000 clones, roughly 46% seen once, with roughly 0.92% in the top ten. A word on this clone: Its antigen is not known.

The clonotype was recovered from a human donor with alopecia areata. Sequencing was performed on CD4+ T cells sorted from blood, taken at week 0.

CDR3 residues: CRTGNTEAFF. The CDR3 DNA sequence: TGTAGGACAGGGAACACTGAAGCTTTCTTT. V and J are TRBV30 and TRBJ1-1; 7 positions agree with TRBD1. The V gene's germline CDR1 is GTSNPN and CDR2 SVGIG (reference sequence). This CDR3 is built from 10 residues.